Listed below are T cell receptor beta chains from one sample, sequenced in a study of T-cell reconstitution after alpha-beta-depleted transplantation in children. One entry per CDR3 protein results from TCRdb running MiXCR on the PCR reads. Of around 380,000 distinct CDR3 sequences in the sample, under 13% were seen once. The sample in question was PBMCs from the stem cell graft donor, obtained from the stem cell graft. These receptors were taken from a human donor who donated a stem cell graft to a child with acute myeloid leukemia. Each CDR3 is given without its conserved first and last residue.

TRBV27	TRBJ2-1	ASRTLQGIGNEQF
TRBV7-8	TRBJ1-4	ASSPRTGFEKLF
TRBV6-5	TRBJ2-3	ASSYGVGVRGDTQY
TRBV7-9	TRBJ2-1	ASSPRGQNNEQF
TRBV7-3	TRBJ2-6	ASSLDFSGANVLT
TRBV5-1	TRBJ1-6	ASSSSAAVDSPLH
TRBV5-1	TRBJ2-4	ASSLGMTENIQY
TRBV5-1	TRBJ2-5	ASSLEPGQETQY
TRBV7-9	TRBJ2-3	ASSLQPDTQY
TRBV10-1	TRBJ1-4	ASTVDGNNEKLF
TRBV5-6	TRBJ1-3	ASSLDPVGGLGNTIY
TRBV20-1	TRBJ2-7	SARAVAGVAYEQY
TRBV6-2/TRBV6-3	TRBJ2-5	ASSYSLGRDQETQY
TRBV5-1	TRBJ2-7	ASNTITGVTYEQY
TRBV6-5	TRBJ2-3	ASSYRIQSTDTQY
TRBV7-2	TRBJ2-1	ASSTSGRAGNEQF
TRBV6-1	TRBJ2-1	ASRQSHYNEQF